This section outlines one T cell receptor (beta chain) sequence together with its context. Its antigen is not identified. Molecular identifiers with 6-nucleotide sample barcodes were added during cDNA synthesis via template switching. TCRdb derives one entry per CDR3 protein from the 5' RACE reads, leaving out DNA. In all, the sample yields 200,000 to 250,000 distinct CDR3 sequences. The data are from a study of monozygotic twins with inflammatory bowel disease. Study-level findings and limits: T cell subtypes were not distinguishable in this analysis. Repertoire similarity was not found to differ between concordant and discordant twins, possibly from limited power.

Sequenced material: blood. The sequence derives from a human donor with ulcerative colitis or Crohn's disease, or a healthy co-twin of an affected twin (not recorded which).

This CDR3 reads CASSLEWVGTEAFF. This chain uses TRBV5-1 with TRBJ1-1. The CDR3 is 14 amino acids. Germline values: CDR1 SGHRS, CDR2 YFSETQ.